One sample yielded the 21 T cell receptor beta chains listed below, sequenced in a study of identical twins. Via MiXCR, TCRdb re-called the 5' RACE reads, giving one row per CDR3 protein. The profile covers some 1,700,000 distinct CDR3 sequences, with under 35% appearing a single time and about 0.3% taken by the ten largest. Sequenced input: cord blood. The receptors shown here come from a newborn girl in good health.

DNA for the CDR3: TGTGCCAGCAGAGGGACGAGTACCGGTCTGTACTTC. It translates to CASRGTSTGLYF. The chain has TRBV25-1 and TRBJ2-7; either TRBD1 or TRBD2 may supply D (5 bases each). CDR3 length: 12 amino acids. V was clipped by 6 bases and J by 12 bases, with 18 bases between them. Germline values: CDR1 MGHDK, CDR2 SYGVNS.

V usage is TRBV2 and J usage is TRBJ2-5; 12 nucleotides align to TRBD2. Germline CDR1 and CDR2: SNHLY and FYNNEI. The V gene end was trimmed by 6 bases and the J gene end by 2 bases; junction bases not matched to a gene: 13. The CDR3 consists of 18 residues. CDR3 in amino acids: CASSHGRLAGDAQETQYF. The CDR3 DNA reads TGTGCCAGCAGCCATGGTCGACTAGCGGGGGACGCGCAAGAGACCCAGTACTTC.

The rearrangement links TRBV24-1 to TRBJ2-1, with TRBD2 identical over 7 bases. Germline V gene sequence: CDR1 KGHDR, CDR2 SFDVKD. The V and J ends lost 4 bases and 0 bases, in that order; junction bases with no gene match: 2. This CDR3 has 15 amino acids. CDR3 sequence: CATSEGGVSYNEQFF. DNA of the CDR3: TGTGCCACCAGTGAGGGGGGGGTCTCCTACAATGAGCAGTTCTTC.

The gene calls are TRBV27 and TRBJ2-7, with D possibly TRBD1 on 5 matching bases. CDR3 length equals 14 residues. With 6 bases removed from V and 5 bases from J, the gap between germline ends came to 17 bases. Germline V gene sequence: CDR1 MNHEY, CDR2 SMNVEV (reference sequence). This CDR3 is CASRLSWQGHEQYF. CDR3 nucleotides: TGTGCCAGCAGACTCAGCTGGCAGGGCCACGAGCAGTACTTC.

The CDR3 DNA sequence: TGCGCCAGCAGCTTGGGTATAGGCTCCTACGAGCAGTTCTTC. Translation: CASSLGIGSYEQFF. The chain uses TRBV5-1 and TRBJ2-7, with D unclear. The J call may be wrong; the DNA end is better matched by TRBJ2-1. Germline V gene data show CDR1 as SGHRS and CDR2 as YFSETQ. The CDR3 runs 14 residues.

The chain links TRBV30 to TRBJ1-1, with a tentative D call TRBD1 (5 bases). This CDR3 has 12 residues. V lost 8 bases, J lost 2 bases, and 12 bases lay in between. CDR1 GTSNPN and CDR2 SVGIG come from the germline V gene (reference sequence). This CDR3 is CALQRGNTEAFF. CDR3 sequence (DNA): TGTGCCCTGCAGAGGGGCAACACTGAAGCTTTCTTT.

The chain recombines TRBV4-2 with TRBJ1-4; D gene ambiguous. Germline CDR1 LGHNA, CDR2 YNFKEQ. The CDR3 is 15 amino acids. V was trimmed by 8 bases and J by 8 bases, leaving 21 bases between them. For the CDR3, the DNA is TGTGCCAGCGGCCCTTTCGCCCTTTATGGAGAAAAACTGTTTTTT. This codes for CASGPFALYGEKLFF.

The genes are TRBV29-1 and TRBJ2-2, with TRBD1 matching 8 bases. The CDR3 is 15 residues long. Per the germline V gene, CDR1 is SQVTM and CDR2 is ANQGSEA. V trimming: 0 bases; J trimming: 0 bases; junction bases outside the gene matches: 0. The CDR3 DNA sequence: TGCAGCGTTGAAGAGACAGGGGCGAACACCGGGGAGCTGTTTTTT. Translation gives CSVEETGANTGELFF.

The CDR3 loop reads CSARESQGGQPQHF. CDR3 in DNA: TGCAGTGCTAGAGAAAGTCAAGGAGGCCAGCCCCAGCATTTT. The rearrangement uses TRBV20-1 and TRBJ1-5; D is uncertain. V shed 0 bases and J shed 7 bases, with 13 bases lying between them. The CDR3 is made up of 14 amino acids. The V gene's germline CDR1 is DFQATT and CDR2 SNEGSKA (reference sequence).

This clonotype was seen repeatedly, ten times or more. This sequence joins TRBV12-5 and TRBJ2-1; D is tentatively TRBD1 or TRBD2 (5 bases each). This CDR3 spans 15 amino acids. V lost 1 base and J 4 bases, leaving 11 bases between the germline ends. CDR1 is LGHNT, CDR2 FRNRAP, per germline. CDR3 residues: CASGLAGTKYNEQFF. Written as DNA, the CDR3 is TGTGCTAGTGGTTTGGCCGGGACCAAGTACAATGAGCAGTTCTTC. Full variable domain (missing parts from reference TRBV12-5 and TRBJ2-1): DARVTQTPRHKVTEMGQEVTMRCQPILGHNTVFWYRQTMMQGLELLAYFRNRAPLDDSGMPKDRFSAEMPDATLATLKIQPSEPRDSAVYFCASGLAGTKYNEQFFGPGTRLTVL.

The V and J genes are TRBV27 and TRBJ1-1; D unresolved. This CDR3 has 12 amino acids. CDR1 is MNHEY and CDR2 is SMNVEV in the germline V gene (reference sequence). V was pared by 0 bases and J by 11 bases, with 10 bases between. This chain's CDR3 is CASSLSDRAAFF. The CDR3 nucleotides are TGTGCCAGCAGTTTATCTGATAGGGCGGCTTTCTTT.

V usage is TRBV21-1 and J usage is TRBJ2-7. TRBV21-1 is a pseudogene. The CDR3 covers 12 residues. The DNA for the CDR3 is TGTGCCAGCAGCAAAGAATTATGCAAGCAGTACTTC. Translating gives CASSKELCKQYF.

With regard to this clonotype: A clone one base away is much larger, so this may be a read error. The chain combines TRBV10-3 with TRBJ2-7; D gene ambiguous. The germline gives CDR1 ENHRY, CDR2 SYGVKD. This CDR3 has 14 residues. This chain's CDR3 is CTISEVEFSYEQYF. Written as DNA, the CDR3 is TGTACCATCAGTGAGGTTGAATTCTCCTACGAGCAGTACTTC.

The CDR3 DNA follows: TGTGCCAGCAGTTTATCCAGGGGGCTGGCAGATACGCAGTATTTT. Protein sequence: CASSLSRGLADTQYF. The chain uses TRBV28 and TRBJ2-3; 8 nucleotides line up with TRBD1. The J segment lost 4 bases and the V segment lost 1 base, leaving 4 bases of the junction unmatched. CDR1 MDHEN and CDR2 SYDVKM come from the germline V gene. This CDR3 comprises 15 residues.

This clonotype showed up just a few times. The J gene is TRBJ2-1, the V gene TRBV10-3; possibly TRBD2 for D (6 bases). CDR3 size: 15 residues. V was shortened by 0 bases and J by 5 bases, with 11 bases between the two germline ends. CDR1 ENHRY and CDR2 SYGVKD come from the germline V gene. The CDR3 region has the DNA TGTGCCATCAGTGAGTCGGTCGAGCGGGACAATGAGCAGTTCTTC. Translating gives CAISESVERDNEQFF.

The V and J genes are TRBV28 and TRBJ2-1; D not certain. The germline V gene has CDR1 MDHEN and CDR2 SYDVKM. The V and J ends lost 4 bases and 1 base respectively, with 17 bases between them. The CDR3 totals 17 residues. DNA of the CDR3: TGTGCCAGCAGTTACCCCCTTCTTTACCCGTCCTACAATGAGCAGTTCTTC. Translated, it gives CASSYPLLYPSYNEQFF.

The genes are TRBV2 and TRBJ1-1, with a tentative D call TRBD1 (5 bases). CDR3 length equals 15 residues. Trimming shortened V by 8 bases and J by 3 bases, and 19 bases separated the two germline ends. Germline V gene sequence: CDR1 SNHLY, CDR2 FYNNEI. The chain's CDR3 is CASLRQTPPDTEAFF. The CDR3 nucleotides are TGTGCCAGCCTAAGACAGACCCCACCGGACACTGAAGCTTTCTTT.

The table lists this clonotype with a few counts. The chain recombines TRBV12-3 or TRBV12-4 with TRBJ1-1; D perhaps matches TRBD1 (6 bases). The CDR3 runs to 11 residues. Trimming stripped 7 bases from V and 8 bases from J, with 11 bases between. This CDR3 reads CASIAGTEAFF. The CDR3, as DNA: TGTGCCAGCATAGCCGGGACAGAAGCTTTCTTT.

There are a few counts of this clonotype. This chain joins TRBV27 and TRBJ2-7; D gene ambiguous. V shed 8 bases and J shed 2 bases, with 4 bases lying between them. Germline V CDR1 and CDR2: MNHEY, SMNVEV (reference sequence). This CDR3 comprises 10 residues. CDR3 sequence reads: CASQTYEQYF. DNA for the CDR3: TGTGCCAGCCAGACCTACGAGCAGTACTTC.

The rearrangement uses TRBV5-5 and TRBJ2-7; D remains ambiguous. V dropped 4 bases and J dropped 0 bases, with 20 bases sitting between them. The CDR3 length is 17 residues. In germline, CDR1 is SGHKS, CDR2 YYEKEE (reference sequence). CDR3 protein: CASSLIATSGLSYEQYF. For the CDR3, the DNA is TGTGCCAGCAGCCTAATTGCGACGTCAGGCCTCTCCTACGAGCAGTACTTC.

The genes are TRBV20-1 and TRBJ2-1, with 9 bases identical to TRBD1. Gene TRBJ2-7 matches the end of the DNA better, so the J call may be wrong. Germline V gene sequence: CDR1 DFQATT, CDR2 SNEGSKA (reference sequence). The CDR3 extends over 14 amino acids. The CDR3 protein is CSASGGQGPYEQYF. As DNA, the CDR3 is TGCAGTGCTAGTGGGGGACAGGGCCCTTACGAGCAGTACTTC.